This T cell receptor beta chain appears in the sequencing data of a study of tumor-infiltrating lymphocytes in primary liver carcinoma. The overall study: Enrolled patients were male and female, aged 30 to 69 years.

Extraction of RNA together with DNA used 20-30 mg of unsorted bulk tissue. From 500 to 600 ng of total RNA, TCR beta-specific cDNA was reverse-transcribed using a constant-region primer. Libraries for TCR beta were built through three nested multiplex PCR rounds, which together made up a slightly modified ARM-PCR procedure. Investigators reported that the first two PCR rounds, at approximately 11 cycles each, used TRBV1-TRBV30 forward primers with a C-beta reverse primer. TCRdb passed the multiplex PCR reads through MiXCR, listing each CDR3 protein once. The sample has 100,000 to 150,000 distinct CDR3 sequences; roughly three fifths are singletons. The germline V gene encodes CDR1 SGHTA and CDR2 FQGTGA. V gave up 6 bases and J gave up 6 bases; unmatched junction bases: 7. CDR3 size: 15 residues. Findings of the study overall: Tumor region pairs showed greater overlap than either tumor-adjacent or tumor-blood pairs did. A significantly higher top-250-clone fraction was found in tumors than in blood (p = 0.039). Roughly 8-25% of top clones, and no more, occurred in all five tumor regions.

As concerns this clonotype: Its antigen is currently unknown.

Sequencing used liver tumor tissue from sampling region 3. Documented subset: tumor region T3, left-lateral pole. V gene TRBV7-3 combines with J gene TRBJ2-1; 11 positions match TRBD2. This clonotype was sampled from a woman aged 60 to 75 with primary liver carcinoma and hepatitis B virus infection. CDR3 region: CASRAGTSGINEQFF. The CDR3 DNA sequence: TGTGCCAGCAGGGCCGGGACTAGCGGAATCAATGAGCAGTTCTTC.